Shown below are 22 T cell receptor beta chains from a single sample sequenced in a study of shared clonotypes between healthy human individuals. Naive-designated CD8 cells lacked CD45RO, were positively enriched for CCR7, and omitted terminally differentiated effector memory CD45RA+ cells. Clones were sequenced by immunoSEQ multiplex PCR, and TCRdb holds only the in-frame ones, with some missing. The data contain 2 million to 2.5 million clones, 85% to 95% of them singletons. The sequencing input was naive CD8+ T cells from PBMCs. All receptors derive from a man aged 18 to 29 in good health. Some clones in this sample may be carry-over from other donors' samples.

Turning to this clone: Other DNA variants within this sample encode the same CDR3. This chain links TRBV9 with TRBJ2-7; D unclear. In germline, CDR1 is SGDLS, CDR2 YYNGEE. The V end lost 0 bases, the J end lost 1 base, and 8 bases lay between the germline ends. The CDR3 runs 14 residues. CDR3 sequence: CASSVGGSSYEQYF. The DNA of the CDR3 is TGTGCCAGCAGCGTAGGAGGATCATCCTACGAGCAGTACTTC.

The genes are TRBV4-3 and TRBJ2-4, with 7 bases that match TRBD2. Germline V gene sequence: CDR1 LGHNA, CDR2 YSLEER. V lost 2 bases and J lost 8; bases outside the gene matches: 9. The length of the CDR3 is 15 residues. This CDR3 reads CASSQTASGGDIQYF. CDR3 DNA sequence: TGCGCCAGCAGCCAAACCGCTAGCGGAGGGGACATTCAGTACTTC.

The chain joins TRBV5-5 to TRBJ2-7; the D is unclear. CDR3 length: 15 residues. CDR1 and CDR2 (germline): SGHKS, YYEKEE (reference sequence). With 2 bases removed from V and 3 bases from J, the gap between germline ends came to 15 bases. CDR3 sequence (DNA): TGTGCCAGCAGCTTATCCCCGGAGTCGGTCTACGAGCAGTACTTC. Its protein is CASSLSPESVYEQYF.

This rearrangement joins TRBV11-2 to TRBJ2-7; D possibly corresponds to TRBD1 (6 bases). V was clipped by 1 base and J by 1 base, with 11 bases between them. The length of the CDR3 is 15 residues. Germline values: CDR1 SGHAT, CDR2 FQNNGV. The CDR3 reads CASSLATQGSYEQYF. DNA of the CDR3: TGTGCCAGCAGCTTAGCGACCCAGGGGTCCTACGAGCAGTACTTC.

The V gene is TRBV7-2, the J gene TRBJ1-1; unclear D gene. The V gene lost 1 base and the J gene lost 4 bases, with 10 bases spanning the gap. This CDR3 is built from 14 residues. The germline CDR1 and CDR2 sequences are SGHTA and FQGNSA. The chain's CDR3 is CASSLVREGTEAFF. The CDR3 DNA reads TGTGCCAGCAGCTTAGTGCGGGAAGGCACTGAAGCTTTCTTT.

Comments on this clone: The sample contains more than one DNA sequence encoding this CDR3. The V call is TRBV19, the J call TRBJ2-7; 9 bases agree with TRBD1. The CDR3 covers 14 residues. Trimming removed 3 bases from V and 3 bases from J; junction bases left unmatched: 3. The germline V gene encodes CDR1 LNHDA and CDR2 SQIVND (reference sequence). CDR3 region: CASSIGQGSYEQYF. The DNA for the CDR3 is TGTGCCAGTAGTATCGGACAGGGGAGCTACGAGCAGTACTTC.

This clone was recorded once. The chain is built from TRBV28 and TRBJ2-7, with D possibly matching TRBD1 (6 bases). V lost 3 bases, J lost 2 bases, and 11 bases lay in between. Germline V gene lookup returns CDR1 MDHEN and CDR2 SYDVKM. The CDR3 runs to 14 residues. CDR3 bases: TGTGCCAGCAGTTTGCAGGACAGAGCCTACGAGCAGTACTTC. This translates into CASSLQDRAYEQYF. The variable domain in full, completed from reference TRBV28 and TRBJ2-7, reads DVKVTQSSRYLVKRTGEKVFLECVQDMDHENMFWYRQDPGLGLRLIYFSYDVKMKEKGDIPEGYSVSREKKERFSLILESASTNQTSMYLCASSLQDRAYEQYFGPGTRLTVT.

V is TRBV6-1 and J is TRBJ1-5; weak D call: TRBD1 (5 bases). Trimming removed 3 bases at V and 0 bases at J, with 12 bases between. The CDR3 totals 16 residues. Germline assignment: CDR1 MNHNS and CDR2 SASEGT. CDR3 protein: CASSDWGFYSNQPQHF. CDR3 coding DNA: TGTGCCAGCAGTGATTGGGGCTTTTATAGCAATCAGCCCCAGCATTTT.

The chain is built from TRBV29-1 and TRBJ1-2; 7 bases line up with TRBD1. Germline lookup yields CDR1 SQVTM and CDR2 ANQGSEA. V gave up 4 bases and J gave up 4 bases; unmatched junction bases: 12. This CDR3 region has 15 residues. The CDR3 sequence is CSVATRGGAVYGYTF. For the CDR3, the DNA is TGCAGCGTTGCTACACGAGGGGGCGCGGTCTATGGCTACACCTTC.

The V call is TRBV4-1, the J call TRBJ1-1; unclear D gene. The CDR3 contains 13 residues. Germline-derived CDR1 and CDR2 are MGHRA and YSYEKL. V was cut by 1 base and J by 10 bases, with 13 bases left in between. Here the CDR3 DNA reads TGCGCCAGCAGCCAAGTTCCTCACCTGGCAGCTTTCTTT. The encoded protein is CASSQVPHLAAFF.

This rearrangement joins TRBV19 to TRBJ1-2; 7 positions match TRBD1. CDR3 size: 14 residues. V trimming: 5 bases; J trimming: 5 bases; junction bases outside the gene matches: 8. The V gene's germline CDR1 is LNHDA and CDR2 SQIVND (reference sequence). CDR3 in DNA: TGTGCCAGTAGTCAGAGGGGGCATCGATATGGCTACACCTTC. Its translation: CASSQRGHRYGYTF.

The chain has TRBV7-2 and TRBJ2-3; maybe TRBD2 (6 bases). This CDR3 has 17 amino acids. Trimming took 4 bases from V and 4 from J, leaving 21 bases between them. Germline V gene data show CDR1 as SGHTA and CDR2 as FQGNSA. In DNA, the CDR3 is TGTGCCAGCAGCTCCCGAAGGGGCGGGGAAGCTGCAGATACGCAGTATTTT. Its protein is CASSSRRGGEAADTQYF. Filled out from reference TRBV7-2 and TRBJ2-3, the complete variable domain reads GAGVSQSPSNKVTEKGKDVELRCDPISGHTALYWYRQSLGQGLEFLIYFQGNSAPDKSGLPSDRFSAERTGGSVSTLTIQRTQQEDSAVYLCASSSRRGGEAADTQYFGPGTRLTVL.

The chain links TRBV19 to TRBJ2-7, with 8 bases that match TRBD2. The V segment lost 3 bases and the J segment 0 bases; nucleotides outside the gene matches: 10. The V gene's germline CDR1 is LNHDA and CDR2 SQIVND (reference sequence). This CDR3 has 17 amino acids. The DNA for the CDR3 is TGTGCCAGTAGTATTGGTCTAGCGGGTCTCTCCTCCTACGAGCAGTACTTC. Amino acids: CASSIGLAGLSSYEQYF.

The chain joins TRBV2 to TRBJ2-5, with TRBD2 matching 8 bases. CDR3 length: 16 amino acids. V lost 7 bases to trimming and J lost 0 bases; unmatched junction nucleotides: 10. CDR1 SNHLY and CDR2 FYNNEI come from the germline V gene. In DNA form, the CDR3 reads TGTGCCAGCACCGATGGACTAGCTGGGTACCAAGAGACCCAGTACTTC. Translated: CASTDGLAGYQETQYF. Full variable domain (remainder filled in from reference TRBV2 and TRBJ2-5): EPEVTQTPSHQVTQMGQEVILRCVPISNHLYFYWYRQILGQKVEFLVSFYNNEISEKSEIFDDQFSVERPDGSNFTLKIRSTKLEDSAMYFCASTDGLAGYQETQYFGPGTRLLVL.

A single count supports this clone. This chain links TRBV6-5 with TRBJ1-2, with 8 bases lining up with TRBD1. J was trimmed by 6 bases and V by 8 bases; bases with no gene match: 5. The CDR3 loop spans 12 amino acids. Germline CDR1 is MNHEY and CDR2 is SVGAGI. CDR3 region: CASQGATNGYTF. CDR3 nucleotides: TGTGCCAGCCAGGGGGCGACTAATGGCTACACCTTC.

The chain combines TRBV7-2 with TRBJ2-2; the D is unclear. Germline assignment: CDR1 SGHTA and CDR2 FQGNSA. Trimming removed 6 bases from V and 6 bases from J, with 8 bases in between. The CDR3 loop spans 12 amino acids. The CDR3 spells CASRGWAGELFF. As DNA, the CDR3 is TGTGCCAGCAGGGGTTGGGCCGGGGAGCTGTTTTTT.

V is TRBV7-9 and J is TRBJ2-1; 7 bases are a match to TRBD2. V trimming: 6 bases; J trimming: 0 bases; junction bases outside the gene matches: 2. The CDR3 loop spans 14 amino acids. The germline CDR1 and CDR2 sequences are SEHNR and FQNEAQ (reference sequence). The DNA for the CDR3 is TGTGCCAGCAGGAGCGGGATCTCCTACAATGAGCAGTTCTTC. Translation gives CASRSGISYNEQFF.

V is TRBV27 and J is TRBJ2-7; D remains ambiguous. V was clipped by 3 bases and J by 1 base, with 13 bases between them. The CDR3 runs 15 residues. Germline values: CDR1 MNHEY, CDR2 SMNVEV (reference sequence). The CDR3 DNA reads as TGTGCCAGCAGTTTTCTCCCGCCGCGTTCCTACGAGCAGTACTTC. This gives the protein CASSFLPPRSYEQYF.

The chain has TRBV27 and TRBJ2-5, with 11 nucleotides matching TRBD2. CDR1 and CDR2 (germline): MNHEY, SMNVEV (reference sequence). The CDR3 spans 15 residues. Trimming cost V 3 bases and J 4 bases; bases outside gene matches: 4. This chain's CDR3 is CASSLTSGMGETQYF. Here the CDR3 DNA reads TGTGCCAGCAGTTTGACTAGCGGGATGGGAGAGACCCAGTACTTC.

The chain employs TRBV7-9 and TRBJ2-1, with D hard to call. Looked up from germline, CDR1 is SEHNR and CDR2 is FQNEAQ (reference sequence). Deletions cut 5 bases from V and 8 bases from J, with 13 bases between. The CDR3 sequence is 13 residues long. CDR3 nucleotide sequence: TGTGCCAGCAGCCTGTCCCCGAGCGATGAGCAGTTCTTC. It codes for CASSLSPSDEQFF.

The genes are TRBV4-2 and TRBJ1-2; possible D gene TRBD1, 5 bases. Trimming left V 3 bases short and J 5 bases short, with 19 bases between. The CDR3 covers 16 residues. Germline V CDR1 and CDR2: LGHNA, YNFKEQ. In DNA, the CDR3 is TGTGCCAGCAGCCAGTCCCGCAGGGAGGTCATATATGGCTACACCTTC. Amino acid sequence: CASSQSRREVIYGYTF.

The chain carries TRBV18 and TRBJ2-5; 7 bases are shared with TRBD2. The junction had 10 bases not matched to a gene; V was cut back by 4 bases and J by 5 bases. Germline V gene sequence: CDR1 KGHSH, CDR2 LQKENI. The CDR3 runs to 15 residues. The CDR3 loop reads CASSLFGGSRETQYF. DNA of the CDR3: TGTGCCAGCTCACTGTTTGGCGGGAGCAGGGAGACCCAGTACTTC. Full variable domain (remainder filled in from reference TRBV18 and TRBJ2-5): NAGVMQNPRHLVRRRGQEARLRCSPMKGHSHVYWYRQLPEEGLKFMVYLQKENIIDESGMPKERFSAEFPKEGPSILRIQQVVRGDSAAYFCASSLFGGSRETQYFGPGTRLLVL.